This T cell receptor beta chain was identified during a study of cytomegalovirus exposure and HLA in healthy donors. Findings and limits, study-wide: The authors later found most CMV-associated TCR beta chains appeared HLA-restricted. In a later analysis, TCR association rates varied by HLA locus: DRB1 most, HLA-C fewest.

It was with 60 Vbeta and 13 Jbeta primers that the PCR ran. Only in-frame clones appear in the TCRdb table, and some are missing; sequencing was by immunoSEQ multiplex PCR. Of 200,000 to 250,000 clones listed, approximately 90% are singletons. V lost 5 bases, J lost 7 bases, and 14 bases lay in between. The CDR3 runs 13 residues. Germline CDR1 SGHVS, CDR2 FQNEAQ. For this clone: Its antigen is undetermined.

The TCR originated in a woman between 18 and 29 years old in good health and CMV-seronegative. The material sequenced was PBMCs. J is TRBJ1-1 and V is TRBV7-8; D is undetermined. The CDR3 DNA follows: TGTGCCAGCAGCGGCCCGGGGAGGGATGAAGCTTTCTTT. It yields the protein CASSGPGRDEAFF. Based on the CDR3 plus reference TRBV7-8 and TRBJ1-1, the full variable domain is GAGVSQSPRYKVAKRGQDVALRCDPISGHVSLFWYQQALGQGPEFLTYFQNEAQLDKSGLPSDRFFAERPEGSVSTLKIQRTQQEDSAVYLCASSGPGRDEAFFGQGTRLTVV.